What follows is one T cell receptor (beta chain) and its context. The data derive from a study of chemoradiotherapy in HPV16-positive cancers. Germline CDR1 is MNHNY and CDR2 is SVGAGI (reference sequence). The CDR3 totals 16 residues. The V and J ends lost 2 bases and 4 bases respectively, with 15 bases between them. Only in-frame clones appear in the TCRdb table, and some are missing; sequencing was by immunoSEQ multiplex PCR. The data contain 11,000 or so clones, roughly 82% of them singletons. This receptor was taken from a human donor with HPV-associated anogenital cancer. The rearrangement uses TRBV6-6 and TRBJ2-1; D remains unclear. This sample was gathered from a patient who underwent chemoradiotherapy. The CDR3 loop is CASSYGLTGMYNEQFF. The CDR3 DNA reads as TGTGCCAGCAGTTACGGTTTGACCGGTATGTACAATGAGCAGTTCTTC.